The present T cell receptor beta chain was sequenced within a study of T cells of healthy individuals. MiXCR, applied by TCRdb to the 5' RACE reads, yields one record per CDR3 protein. The sample includes about 100,000 distinct CDR3 sequences, 15% to 20% of them seen just once. This CDR3 spans 16 amino acids. Germline CDR1 is SGHRS and CDR2 is YFSETQ. The V and J ends lost 1 base and 7 bases, in that order; junction bases with no gene match: 8. This TCR came from a human donor in good health. This chain joins TRBV5-1 and TRBJ2-1; TRBD2 matches 10 bases. CDR3: CASSLLWTSGGNEQFF. In DNA, the CDR3 is TGCGCCAGCAGCTTGCTATGGACTAGCGGTGGGAATGAGCAGTTCTTC.